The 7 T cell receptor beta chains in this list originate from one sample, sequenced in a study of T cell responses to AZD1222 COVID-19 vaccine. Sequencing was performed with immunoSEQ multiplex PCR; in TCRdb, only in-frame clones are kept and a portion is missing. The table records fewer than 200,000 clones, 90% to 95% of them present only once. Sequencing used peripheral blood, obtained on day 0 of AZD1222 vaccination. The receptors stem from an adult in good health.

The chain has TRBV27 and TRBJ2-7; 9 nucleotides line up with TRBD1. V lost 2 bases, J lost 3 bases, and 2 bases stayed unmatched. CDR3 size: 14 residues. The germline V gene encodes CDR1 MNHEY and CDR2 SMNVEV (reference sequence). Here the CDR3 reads CASSLTGGHYEQYF. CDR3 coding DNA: TGTGCCAGCAGTTTAACAGGGGGCCACTACGAGCAGTACTTC.

The CDR3 sequence: CASSPRGNYGYTF. CDR3 nucleotide sequence: TGTGCCAGCAGCCCCAGGGGGAACTATGGCTACACCTTC. The V call is TRBV3-1 (or the pseudogene TRBV3-2), the J call TRBJ1-2; TRBD1 aligns across 7 bases. Germline CDR1 LGHDT, CDR2 YNNKEL (reference sequence). The CDR3 has 13 residues. The trim removed 4 bases at V and 2 bases at J, leaving 1 base unmatched.

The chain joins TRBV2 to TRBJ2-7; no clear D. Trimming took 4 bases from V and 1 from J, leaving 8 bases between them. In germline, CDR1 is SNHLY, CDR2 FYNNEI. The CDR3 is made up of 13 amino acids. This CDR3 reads CASSVEDSYEQYF. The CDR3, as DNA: TGTGCCAGCAGTGTCGAGGATTCCTACGAGCAGTACTTC.

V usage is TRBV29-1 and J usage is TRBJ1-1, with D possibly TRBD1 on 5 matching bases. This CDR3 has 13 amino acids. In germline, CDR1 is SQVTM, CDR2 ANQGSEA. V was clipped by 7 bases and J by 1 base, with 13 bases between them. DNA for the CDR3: TGCAGCGCCCCAGGGTACACGAACACTGAAGCTTTCTTT. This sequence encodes CSAPGYTNTEAFF.

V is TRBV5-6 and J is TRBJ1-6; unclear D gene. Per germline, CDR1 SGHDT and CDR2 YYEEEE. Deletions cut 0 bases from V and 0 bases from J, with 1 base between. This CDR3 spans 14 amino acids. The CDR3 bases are TGTGCCAGCAGCTTGGACTCCTATAATTCACCCCTCCACTTT. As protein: CASSLDSYNSPLHF.

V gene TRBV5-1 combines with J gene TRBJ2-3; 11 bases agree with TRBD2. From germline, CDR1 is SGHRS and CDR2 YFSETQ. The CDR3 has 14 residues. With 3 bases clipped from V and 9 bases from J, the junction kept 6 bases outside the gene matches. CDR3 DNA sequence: TGCGCCAGCAGCTCCTTAGCGGGAGGGCGGACGCAGTATTTT. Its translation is CASSSLAGGRTQYF.

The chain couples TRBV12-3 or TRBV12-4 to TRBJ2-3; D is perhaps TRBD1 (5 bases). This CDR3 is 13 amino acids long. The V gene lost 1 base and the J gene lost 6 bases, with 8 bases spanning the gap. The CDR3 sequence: CASSLGAGDTQYF. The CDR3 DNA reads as TGTGCCAGCAGTTTAGGCGCAGGGGATACGCAGTATTTT.